The entry below gives a single T cell receptor (beta chain) sequence along with its context. Its antigen is not identified. The method was immunoSEQ multiplex PCR; TCRdb's version includes in-frame clones alone and lacks a portion of them. The repertoire has over 65,000 clones, 70% to 90% of them found once; the top ten carry 7%. The record originates from a study of T cell responses to AZD1222 COVID-19 vaccine. The V and J ends lost 9 bases and 0 bases respectively, with 12 bases between them. Germline CDR1 is MNHEY and CDR2 is SMNVEV (reference sequence). This CDR3 has 15 residues. Study-level results: Repertoire sampling was restricted to post-peak T cell response timepoints. The donors showed a predominance of white British ancestry and of females, with possible underestimation of clonal diversity.

This receptor was obtained from an adult in good health. This specimen consisted of peripheral blood, obtained on day 0 of AZD1222 vaccination. The V call is TRBV27, the J call TRBJ1-6; D is uncertain. DNA of the CDR3: TGTGCCAGTCGAGGGTACAGCTCCTATAATTCACCCCTCCACTTT. It codes for CASRGYSSYNSPLHF.